Below are 18 T cell receptor beta chains sequenced from a single sample in a study of blood T cell repertoires in COVID-19. The data were produced by immunoSEQ multiplex PCR, yet TCRdb's version contains in-frame clones alone and is incomplete. The sample shows roughly 190,000 clones, around 79% of them seen only once. Sequenced sample: peripheral blood. These receptor sequences come from a woman in her forties or fifties with acute or convalescent COVID-19.

This rearrangement joins TRBV5-3 to TRBJ2-7; weak D call: TRBD2 (6 bases). TRBV5-3 belongs to the ORF category, with a function that is uncertain. V was trimmed by 4 bases and J by 4 bases, leaving 33 bases between them. The length of the CDR3 is 20 residues. This CDR3 reads CARSVAAGPPLILRLYEQYF. The CDR3 DNA follows: TGTGCCAGAAGCGTGGCTGCGGGACCTCCTCTTATCCTAAGATTATACGAGCAGTACTTC.

The chain employs TRBV7-9 and TRBJ1-2, with a tentative D call TRBD1 (5 bases). CDR1 is SEHNR, CDR2 FQNEAQ, per germline (reference sequence). Trimming took 4 bases from V and 6 from J, leaving 9 bases between them. The CDR3 length is 12 residues. The CDR3, as DNA: TGTGCCAGCAGCTCCAGGGTGGATGGCTACACCTTC. Translating it yields CASSSRVDGYTF.

This chain uses TRBV24-1 with TRBJ1-2; 8 bases line up with TRBD1. CDR1 is KGHDR, CDR2 SFDVKD, per germline. The CDR3 has 15 amino acids. V lost 0 bases to trimming and J lost 8 bases; unmatched junction nucleotides: 7. The CDR3 sequence is CATSDLRQGIWGYTF. The CDR3 DNA is TGTGCCACCAGTGATTTGCGACAGGGGATTTGGGGCTACACCTTC.

The V and J genes are TRBV19 and TRBJ1-2; a weak D match, TRBD1 (6 bases). The V gene's germline CDR1 is LNHDA and CDR2 SQIVND (reference sequence). Deletions cut 9 bases from V and 8 bases from J, with 19 bases between. This CDR3 region has 13 residues. Here the CDR3 DNA reads TGTGCCAGCCGCCCGACAGGCGTGGGGGGCTACACCTTC. Encoded protein: CASRPTGVGGYTF. Filled out from reference TRBV19 and TRBJ1-2, the complete variable domain reads DGGITQSPKYLFRKEGQNVTLSCEQNLNHDAMYWYRQDPGQGLRLIYYSQIVNDFQKGDIAEGYSVSREKKESFPLTVTSAQKNPTAFYLCASRPTGVGGYTFGSGTRLTVV.

The chain employs TRBV7-9 and TRBJ1-5, with a possible D match to TRBD1 (6 bases). Trimming removed 2 bases at V and 3 bases at J, with 14 bases between. Germline CDR1 reads SEHNR; CDR2 reads FQNEAQ (reference sequence). CDR3 size: 16 residues. CDR3: CASSLKGQIPNQPQHF. The CDR3 nucleotides read TGTGCCAGCAGCTTAAAAGGACAGATACCCAATCAGCCCCAGCATTTT.

This rearrangement joins TRBV24-1 to TRBJ1-2; 8 nucleotides match TRBD1. In germline, CDR1 is KGHDR, CDR2 SFDVKD. The V and J ends lost 3 bases and 2 bases, in that order; junction bases with no gene match: 4. This CDR3 is 15 amino acids long. CDR3 sequence reads: CATSDNRGKNYGYTF. CDR3 coding DNA: TGTGCCACCAGTGATAACAGGGGGAAGAACTATGGCTACACCTTC.

The chain employs TRBV27 and TRBJ1-2; D remains ambiguous. CDR1 and CDR2 from the germline V gene are MNHEY and SMNVEV (reference sequence). V lost 5 bases to trimming and J lost 4 bases, with 14 bases between them. There are 14 residues in the CDR3. CDR3 DNA: TGTGCCAGCAGTCCCCAGACGCGGGGCTATGGCTACACCTTC. The encoded protein is CASSPQTRGYGYTF.

A few counts support this clone. V gene TRBV11-3 combines with J gene TRBJ2-3; D possibly corresponds to TRBD1 (5 bases). Trimming took off 1 base at V and 0 bases at J, with 8 bases between the two ends. Germline V lookup: CDR1 SGHNT, CDR2 YENEEA. This CDR3 contains 15 residues. CDR3 in amino acids: CASSLGSGSTDTQYF. The DNA of the CDR3 is TGTGCCAGCAGCTTAGGTTCAGGGAGCACAGATACGCAGTATTTT.

CDR3 nucleotides: TGTGCCAGCAAGTGGCAGGGCTATAGCAATCAGCCCCAGCATTTT. Translation: CASKWQGYSNQPQHF. The chain combines TRBV27 with TRBJ1-5, with a weak D call TRBD1 (5 bases). The CDR3 totals 15 residues. Trimming stripped 7 bases from V and 0 bases from J, with 13 bases between. The germline V gene has CDR1 MNHEY and CDR2 SMNVEV (reference sequence).

This sequence joins TRBV11-2 and TRBJ1-1; no clear D. Per the germline V gene, CDR1 is SGHAT and CDR2 is FQNNGV. This CDR3 comprises 13 residues. With 6 bases removed from V and 2 bases from J, the gap between germline ends came to 10 bases. The CDR3 reads CASSLLLNTEAFF. In nucleotides, the CDR3 is TGTGCCAGCAGTCTCCTCCTAAACACTGAAGCTTTCTTT.

The V call is TRBV11-2, the J call TRBJ1-1; TRBD1 is a possible D gene (6 bases). The CDR3 totals 16 residues. Trimming left V 4 bases short and J 4 bases short, with 19 bases between. Germline V gives CDR1 SGHAT, CDR2 FQNNGV. The CDR3 sequence is CASSSPLGAGRTEAFF. The CDR3 DNA reads TGTGCCAGCAGCTCCCCCCTGGGGGCTGGACGCACTGAAGCTTTCTTT. The full variable domain, completed using reference TRBV11-2 and TRBJ1-1, is EAGVAQSPRYKIIEKRQSVAFWCNPISGHATLYWYQQILGQGPKLLIQFQNNGVVDDSQLPKDRFSAERLKGVDSTLKIQPAKLEDSAVYLCASSSPLGAGRTEAFFGQGTRLTVV.

This CDR3 reads CASSPDRGRGNSPLHF. CDR3 coding DNA: TGCGCCAGCAGCCCCGACAGGGGGAGGGGTAATTCACCCCTCCACTTT. The rearrangement joins TRBV4-3 to TRBJ1-6; 9 bases agree with TRBD1. V gave up 4 bases and J gave up 6 bases; unmatched junction bases: 7. Per germline, CDR1 LGHNA and CDR2 YSLEER. There are 16 residues in the CDR3.

The chain recombines TRBV28 with TRBJ1-2, with D tentatively TRBD1 (5 bases). Trimming took off 2 bases at V and 3 bases at J, with 10 bases between the two ends. CDR1 and CDR2 (germline): MDHEN, SYDVKM. The CDR3 is made up of 14 amino acids. The CDR3 DNA follows: TGTGCCAGCAGTTTAACAGGCTCCCACTATGGCTACACCTTC. It is translated as CASSLTGSHYGYTF.

The V gene is TRBV9, the J gene TRBJ1-2; weak D call: TRBD1 (6 bases). This CDR3 is 14 amino acids long. Germline loops: CDR1 SGDLS, CDR2 YYNGEE. V dropped 1 base and J dropped 3 bases, with 10 bases sitting between them. CDR3 bases: TGTGCCAGCAGCGTATCACAGGGCGACTATGGCTACACCTTC. Protein: CASSVSQGDYGYTF.

The chain carries TRBV7-2 and TRBJ1-6, with 7 bases fitting TRBD1. V lost 1 base, J lost 12 bases, and 9 bases stayed unmatched. The CDR3 spans 15 residues. CDR1 and CDR2 from the germline V gene are SGHTA and FQGNSA. The CDR3 DNA reads as TGTGCCAGCAGCTTAGGGACAGGTGGTTCTTTACCCCTCCACTTT. Its translation is CASSLGTGGSLPLHF. Combining the CDR3 with reference TRBV7-2 and TRBJ1-6 gives the whole variable domain GAGVSQSPSNKVTEKGKDVELRCDPISGHTALYWYRQSLGQGLEFLIYFQGNSAPDKSGLPSDRFSAERTGGSVSTLTIQRTQQEDSAVYLCASSLGTGGSLPLHFGNGTRLTVT.

The chain is built from TRBV19 and TRBJ2-7; 11 bases map to TRBD2. Trimming cost V 3 bases and J 6 bases; bases outside gene matches: 7. The CDR3 is made up of 15 amino acids. Per the germline V gene, CDR1 is LNHDA and CDR2 is SQIVND (reference sequence). CDR3 DNA sequence: TGTGCCAGTAGTATCCGCGGGACTAGCGGTATCGAGCAGTACTTC. Its protein product is CASSIRGTSGIEQYF.

The rearrangement links TRBV19 to TRBJ2-7; the match to TRBD2 covers 11 bases. V gave up 6 bases and J gave up 2 bases; unmatched junction bases: 3. CDR3 length: 14 residues. CDR1 and CDR2 from the germline V gene are LNHDA and SQIVND (reference sequence). The CDR3 loop reads CASSWTSGPYEQYF. The CDR3 nucleotides are TGTGCCAGTAGCTGGACTAGCGGGCCCTACGAGCAGTACTTC.

This rearrangement joins TRBV21-1 to TRBJ1-5; the tabulated D call, TRBD1, remains unverified against the DNA. TRBV21-1 is classified as a pseudogene. This CDR3 is 15 amino acids long. The CDR3 DNA reads as TGTGCCAGCGGCCTCGCGACAGGGGACGATCAGCCCCAGCATTTT. Its translation is CASGLATGDDQPQHF.